One and the same sample provided the 30 T cell receptor beta chains below, sequenced in a study of OX40 agonist ivuxolimab in advanced cancers. The assay was immunoSEQ multiplex PCR, and TCRdb's table has in-frame clones only and misses some. The table has tens of thousands of clones, about 90% seen once. The sample consisted of CD4+ or CD8+ T cells sorted from blood, taken in a trial of the OX40 agonist ivuxolimab. The receptors were gathered from an adult with an advanced solid tumor such as melanoma, head and neck, liver or kidney cancer.

The rearrangement uses TRBV7-2 and TRBJ2-7; perhaps TRBD2 as D (6 bases). V was shortened by 1 base and J by 0 bases, with 10 bases between the two germline ends. The germline CDR1 and CDR2 sequences are SGHTA and FQGNSA. The CDR3 spans 15 residues. The CDR3 DNA sequence: TGTGCCAGCAGCTTAGGACTAGGTCTCTCCTACGAGCAGTACTTC. The encoded protein is CASSLGLGLSYEQYF.

The chain has TRBV5-1 and TRBJ1-1, with TRBD1 matching over 10 bases. The germline CDR1 and CDR2 sequences are SGHRS and YFSETQ. With 4 bases clipped from V and 1 base from J, the junction kept 7 bases outside the gene matches. This CDR3 has 16 amino acids. CDR3 loop: CASSHGTGDSNTEAFF. As DNA, the CDR3 is TGCGCCAGCAGCCACGGGACAGGGGATTCGAACACTGAAGCTTTCTTT. The full variable domain, rest sourced from reference TRBV5-1 and TRBJ1-1, is KAGVTQTPRYLIKTRGQQVTLSCSPISGHRSVSWYQQTPGQGLQFLFEYFSETQRNKGNFPGRFSGRQFSNSRSEMNVSTLELGDSALYLCASSHGTGDSNTEAFFGQGTRLTVV.

In this sample, this clone turned up once. J is TRBJ1-1 and V is TRBV18, with 8 bases lining up with TRBD1. The CDR3 consists of 15 residues. The J segment lost 5 bases and the V segment lost 3 bases, leaving 8 bases of the junction unmatched. Germline V gene lookup returns CDR1 KGHSH and CDR2 LQKENI. Here the CDR3 reads CASSPGQGGRTEAFF. The CDR3 nucleotides are TGTGCCAGCTCACCTGGACAGGGAGGAAGGACTGAAGCTTTCTTT. Full variable domain (missing parts from reference TRBV18 and TRBJ1-1): NAGVMQNPRHLVRRRGQEARLRCSPMKGHSHVYWYRQLPEEGLKFMVYLQKENIIDESGMPKERFSAEFPKEGPSILRIQQVVRGDSAAYFCASSPGQGGRTEAFFGQGTRLTVV.

The chain uses TRBV20-1 and TRBJ1-1; D unresolved. Looked up from germline, CDR1 is DFQATT and CDR2 is SNEGSKA (reference sequence). This CDR3 contains 11 residues. Deletions cut 5 bases from V and 7 bases from J, with 11 bases between. CDR3 bases: TGCAGTGCTCCGACCCTCAATGAAGCTTTCTTT. As protein: CSAPTLNEAFF.

The rearrangement joins TRBV10-3 to TRBJ2-1, with 10 bases fitting TRBD1. Germline lookup yields CDR1 ENHRY and CDR2 SYGVKD. This CDR3 region has 16 residues. With V trimmed by 6 bases and J by 4 bases, 9 bases remained unmatched. The CDR3 loop reads CAIRGTGTGAYNEQFF. DNA for the CDR3: TGTGCCATCAGAGGGACCGGGACAGGGGCGTACAATGAGCAGTTCTTC.

The rearrangement joins TRBV11-1 to TRBJ1-1, with D uncertain. V was pared by 2 bases and J by 1 base, with 8 bases between. Germline CDR1 reads SGHAT; CDR2 reads FQDESV (reference sequence). The CDR3 has 14 residues. CDR3 DNA: TGTGCCAGCAGCTTATATGCAGGGAACACTGAAGCTTTCTTT. Translated: CASSLYAGNTEAFF.

The CDR3 is CASSQGTSGSYNEQFF. CDR3 sequence (DNA): TGTGCCAGCAGCCAAGGGACTAGCGGCTCCTACAATGAGCAGTTCTTC. The rearrangement joins TRBV4-2 to TRBJ2-1, with 10 nucleotides matching TRBD2. Germline trimming cut 1 base from V and 0 bases from J; bases unmatched to any gene: 0. In germline, CDR1 is LGHNA, CDR2 YNFKEQ. The CDR3 is made up of 16 amino acids.

V is TRBV19 and J is TRBJ2-7; 8 positions agree with TRBD1. CDR3 size: 15 residues. The germline V gene has CDR1 LNHDA and CDR2 SQIVND (reference sequence). The junction had 6 bases not matched to a gene; V was cut back by 3 bases and J by 2 bases. The CDR3 loop is CASSMEGQATYEQYF. CDR3 bases: TGTGCCAGTAGTATGGAGGGACAGGCCACCTACGAGCAGTACTTC.

The chain's CDR3 is CASSQGQGTGELFF. The CDR3 nucleotides are TGTGCCAGCAGTCAGGGACAGGGGACCGGGGAGCTGTTTTTT. This chain joins TRBV6-5 and TRBJ2-2; 10 bases agree with TRBD1. Germline loops: CDR1 MNHEY, CDR2 SVGAGI. V lost 5 bases to trimming and J lost 5 bases; unmatched junction nucleotides: 2. The CDR3 spans 14 residues.

The rearrangement joins TRBV28 to TRBJ1-1; perhaps TRBD1 as D (6 bases). Germline CDR1 reads MDHEN; CDR2 reads SYDVKM. V lost 5 bases, J lost 4 bases, and 17 bases lay in between. The CDR3 runs 15 residues. The CDR3 DNA is TGTGCCAGCAGTCGAGGGGGGGCGCGGGGCACTGAAGCTTTCTTT. Translation gives CASSRGGARGTEAFF.

This clone has a single count. V is TRBV30 and J is TRBJ2-2; perhaps TRBD1 as D (6 bases). Trimming removed 2 bases at V and 1 base at J, with 8 bases between. The CDR3 contains 14 residues. Germline CDR1 GTSNPN, CDR2 SVGIG (reference sequence). CDR3 DNA sequence: TGTGCCTGGAGTAAGGGGGAGAACACCGGGGAGCTGTTTTTT. Its protein is CAWSKGENTGELFF.

V is TRBV21-1 and J is TRBJ2-7. TRBV21-1 is termed a pseudogene. This CDR3 is 16 amino acids long. CDR3 nucleotide sequence: TGTGCCAGAGCCCTCGCATGGTCATCCCTAGGGTACGAGCAGTACTTC. Encoded protein: CARALAWSSLGYEQYF.

The chain couples TRBV7-3 to TRBJ2-5; D not certain. With 5 bases removed from V and 7 bases from J, the gap between germline ends came to 17 bases. Germline CDR1 is SGHTA and CDR2 is FQGTGA. CDR3 size: 14 residues. The CDR3: CASSRNSGYGTQYF. The CDR3 bases are TGTGCCAGCAGCCGAAATTCAGGTTATGGGACCCAGTACTTC.

This rearrangement joins TRBV29-1 to TRBJ2-1; D possibly corresponds to TRBD2 (6 bases). CDR1 is SQVTM, CDR2 ANQGSEA, per germline. The CDR3 consists of 12 residues. Between the trimmed V and J ends, which lost 7 bases and 10 bases, there was a span of 17 bases. CDR3 region: CSATLWGGEQFF. The CDR3 DNA is TGCAGCGCCACCCTTTGGGGAGGCGAGCAGTTCTTC.

This rearrangement joins TRBV7-9 to TRBJ2-2, with 7 positions matching TRBD1. CDR1 and CDR2 from the germline V gene are SEHNR and FQNEAQ (reference sequence). The V and J ends lost 6 bases and 2 bases, in that order; junction bases with no gene match: 9. This CDR3 is built from 16 residues. The chain's CDR3 is CASRGWGTDNTGELFF. The CDR3 bases are TGTGCCAGCAGGGGATGGGGGACAGACAACACCGGGGAGCTGTTTTTT.

This chain uses TRBV19 with TRBJ1-1; 9 nucleotides agree with TRBD1. V lost 5 bases and J lost 3; bases outside the gene matches: 4. The CDR3 totals 14 residues. Germline V gives CDR1 LNHDA, CDR2 SQIVND (reference sequence). The CDR3 coding sequence is TGTGCCAGTAGTGGGAGGGACAGGGACACTGAAGCTTTCTTT. The encoded protein is CASSGRDRDTEAFF.

V gene TRBV10-3 combines with J gene TRBJ1-2, with 7 bases matching TRBD1. Germline V gene data show CDR1 as ENHRY and CDR2 as SYGVKD. The length of the CDR3 is 13 residues. The V gene end was trimmed by 6 bases and the J gene end by 4 bases; junction bases not matched to a gene: 5. This chain's CDR3 is CAIRTGTTYGYTF. The CDR3 DNA reads as TGTGCCATCAGGACAGGGACAACCTATGGCTACACCTTC.

The V call is TRBV4-2, the J call TRBJ1-4, with D possibly TRBD1 on 6 matching bases. V was cut by 0 bases and J by 7 bases, with 12 bases left in between. This CDR3 is 15 amino acids long. CDR1 is LGHNA, CDR2 YNFKEQ, per germline. In DNA, the CDR3 is TGTGCCAGCAGCCAAGATCTAACAGGGCTTGAAAAACTGTTTTTT. Translation gives CASSQDLTGLEKLFF.

This chain joins TRBV9 and TRBJ2-5; D is tentatively TRBD1 or TRBD2 (6 bases each). The germline gives CDR1 SGDLS, CDR2 YYNGEE. Trimming took 2 bases from V and 5 from J, leaving 16 bases between them. The CDR3 spans 15 residues. The CDR3 sequence: CASSVSAGGWETQYF. For the CDR3, the DNA is TGTGCCAGCAGCGTCTCTGCCGGGGGCTGGGAGACCCAGTACTTC. The whole variable domain, remainder taken from reference TRBV9 and TRBJ2-5, is DSGVTQTPKHLITATGQRVTLRCSPRSGDLSVYWYQQSLDQGLQFLIQYYNGEERAKGNILERFSAQQFPDLHSELNLSSLELGDSALYFCASSVSAGGWETQYFGPGTRLLVL.

This chain connects TRBV9 to TRBJ2-5; 13 bases line up with TRBD2. The CDR3 sequence is 16 residues long. Germline loops: CDR1 SGDLS, CDR2 YYNGEE. V lost 0 bases and J lost 4; bases outside the gene matches: 3. CDR3 sequence (DNA): TGTGCCAGCAGCGTAGTTGGGACTAGCGGGGTAGAGACCCAGTACTTC. Protein sequence: CASSVVGTSGVETQYF.

This clone was counted between two and nine times. The V call is TRBV14, the J call TRBJ2-1; a weak D match, TRBD2 (6 bases). This CDR3 has 14 residues. Trimming left V 4 bases short and J 7 bases short, with 14 bases between. Germline V lookup: CDR1 SGHDN, CDR2 FVKESK. Written as DNA, the CDR3 is TGTGCCAGCAGCCGGGACTCTACGGCAAATGAGCAGTTCTTC. The encoded protein is CASSRDSTANEQFF. Complete variable domain (other parts from reference TRBV14 and TRBJ2-1): EAGVTQFPSHSVIEKGQTVTLRCDPISGHDNLYWYRRVMGKEIKFLLHFVKESKQDESGMPNNRFLAERTGGTYSTLKVQPAELEDSGVYFCASSRDSTANEQFFGPGTRLTVL.

The chain carries TRBV6-6 and TRBJ2-1; D is undetermined. V was pared by 2 bases and J by 1 base, with 6 bases between. This CDR3 is 14 amino acids long. CDR1 MNHNY and CDR2 SVGAGI come from the germline V gene (reference sequence). CDR3 protein: CASSYQQSYNEQFF. In nucleotides, the CDR3 is TGTGCCAGCAGTTACCAGCAGTCCTACAATGAGCAGTTCTTC.

This chain uses TRBV7-8 with TRBJ1-1; D is unclear. With 1 base removed from V and 1 base from J, the gap between germline ends came to 4 bases. CDR1 and CDR2 from the germline V gene are SGHVS and FQNEAQ. The CDR3 contains 13 residues. The CDR3 sequence: CASSLEQNTEAFF. The DNA of the CDR3 is TGTGCCAGCAGCTTAGAGCAGAACACTGAAGCTTTCTTT.

As to this clone: Relative to the germline gene, one junction end is altered; a read error may explain this. The chain carries TRBV15 and TRBJ1-1, with TRBD1 as a possible D gene (6 bases). Per the germline V gene, CDR1 is LNHNV and CDR2 is YYDKDF (reference sequence). The CDR3 is 13 residues long. CDR3 sequence reads: CATSRRTAAEAFF. CDR3 DNA sequence: TGTGCCACCAGCAGGCGGACAGCCGCTGAGGCTTTCTTT.

The table lists this clone with many counts. The chain links TRBV30 to TRBJ1-4; D is perhaps TRBD1 (6 bases). CDR3 length: 13 residues. Germline V gene sequence: CDR1 GTSNPN, CDR2 SVGIG (reference sequence). V was clipped by 4 bases and J by 6 bases, with 12 bases between them. The CDR3 region has the DNA TGTGCCTGGAACAGGGCCAGAGATGAAAAACTGTTTTTT. Amino acid sequence: CAWNRARDEKLFF.

This sequence joins TRBV4-1 and TRBJ1-6; no reliable D call. Germline CDR1 is MGHRA and CDR2 is YSYEKL. This CDR3 region has 14 residues. With 0 bases removed from V and 7 bases from J, the gap between germline ends came to 7 bases. In nucleotides, the CDR3 is TGCGCCAGCAGCCAAGAGGGCAGAAATTCACCCCTCCACTTT. This codes for CASSQEGRNSPLHF.

V is TRBV7-6 and J is TRBJ1-1; TRBD1 might be the D (5 bases). This CDR3 region has 13 residues. Germline V gene sequence: CDR1 SGHVS, CDR2 FNYEAQ. Trimming took off 1 base at V and 2 bases at J, with 5 bases between the two ends. CDR3: CASSLGTNTEAFF. The CDR3 region has the DNA TGTGCCAGCAGCTTAGGGACAAACACTGAAGCTTTCTTT.

The gene calls are TRBV28 and TRBJ1-2, with a tentative D call TRBD1 (5 bases). The CDR3 loop spans 12 amino acids. The germline V and J ends were trimmed by 7 bases and 6 bases, with 12 bases remaining between them. CDR1 is MDHEN and CDR2 is SYDVKM in the germline V gene. CDR3 protein: CASKGLNDGYTF. Here the CDR3 DNA reads TGTGCCAGCAAGGGACTGAATGATGGCTACACCTTC.

The chain recombines TRBV18 with TRBJ2-2; D is ambiguous. The germline V and J ends were trimmed by 3 bases and 6 bases, with 8 bases remaining between them. Germline values: CDR1 KGHSH, CDR2 LQKENI. The CDR3 has 13 amino acids. The CDR3 DNA follows: TGTGCCAGCTCACCGGTTACTCCCGGGGAGCTGTTTTTT. It codes for CASSPVTPGELFF.

V gene TRBV5-1 combines with J gene TRBJ1-2; D not resolved. Trimming took off 2 bases at V and 0 bases at J, with 8 bases between the two ends. Germline V gene lookup returns CDR1 SGHRS and CDR2 YFSETQ. The CDR3 spans 14 residues. For the CDR3, the DNA is TGCGCCAGCAGCTTTGAAGCATCTAACTATGGCTACACCTTC. It translates to CASSFEASNYGYTF.